The 22 T cell receptor beta chains below were found in one sample sequenced in a study of T cell responses to AZD1222 COVID-19 vaccine. TCRdb's table, derived via immunoSEQ multiplex PCR, lists solely in-frame clones and lacks some. The data contain 92,000 or so clones, approximately 91% of them seen just once; the ten biggest clones take up more than 5%. The material sequenced was peripheral blood, taken 28 days after the second AZD1222 dose. The receptors originated from an adult who received the AZD1222 COVID-19 vaccine.

The CDR3 sequence is CASSYGTGSSYEQYF. The CDR3 DNA follows: TGTGCCAGCAGTTACGGGACAGGGAGCTCCTACGAGCAGTACTTC. The gene calls are TRBV6-6 and TRBJ2-7; TRBD1 agrees at 9 bases. Trimming cost V 2 bases and J 0 bases; bases outside gene matches: 2. CDR1 is MNHNY, CDR2 SVGAGI, per germline (reference sequence). This CDR3 spans 15 amino acids.

This clone was counted once. This sequence joins TRBV5-5 and TRBJ1-1; 9 bases map to TRBD1. The CDR3 runs to 17 residues. Looked up from germline, CDR1 is SGHKS and CDR2 is YYEKEE (reference sequence). J was trimmed by 4 bases and V by 1 base; bases with no gene match: 11. The CDR3: CASSLKGQGHAVTEAFF. The DNA of the CDR3 is TGTGCCAGCAGCTTGAAGGGACAGGGACACGCTGTCACTGAAGCTTTCTTT.

The chain combines TRBV4-2 with TRBJ2-1, with 11 nucleotides matching TRBD2. The CDR3 runs 16 residues. The trim removed 1 base at V and 3 bases at J, leaving 2 bases unmatched. Per germline, CDR1 LGHNA and CDR2 YNFKEQ. The CDR3 nucleotides read TGTGCCAGCAGCCAAGGACTAGCGGGGCTCTACAATGAGCAGTTCTTC. Translating gives CASSQGLAGLYNEQFF.

A single count supports this clone. The rearrangement joins TRBV11-3 to TRBJ1-3; 8 nucleotides align to TRBD1. The CDR3 length is 15 residues. In germline, CDR1 is SGHNT, CDR2 YENEEA. The J segment lost 4 bases and the V segment lost 4 bases, leaving 6 bases of the junction unmatched. CDR3 nucleotide sequence: TGTGCCAGCAGCTCGCGGACAGGGCGGGGAAACACCATATATTTT. Translation: CASSSRTGRGNTIYF.

This clone was observed once. The chain employs TRBV18 and TRBJ2-1; D call uncertain. Germline CDR1 reads KGHSH; CDR2 reads LQKENI. CDR3 length equals 11 residues. Trimming stripped 9 bases from V and 5 bases from J, with 8 bases between. For the CDR3, the DNA is TGTGCCAGTTCATTTAACAATGAGCAGTTCTTC. It specifies CASSFNNEQFF.

The V gene is TRBV5-1, the J gene TRBJ1-1; 9 nucleotides match TRBD1. V lost 4 bases to trimming and J lost 5 bases; unmatched junction nucleotides: 6. This CDR3 region has 14 residues. CDR1 is SGHRS and CDR2 is YFSETQ in the germline V gene. In DNA, the CDR3 is TGCGCCAGCAGCACCGGACAGGGGCATACTGAAGCTTTCTTT. It specifies CASSTGQGHTEAFF.

Only a few counts were recorded for this clone. The chain couples TRBV3-1 (or the pseudogene TRBV3-2) to TRBJ2-2; D gene unclear. Trimming shortened V by 3 bases and J by 1 base, and 6 bases separated the two germline ends. The CDR3 contains 14 residues. CDR1 and CDR2 (germline): LGHDT, YNNKEL (reference sequence). The DNA of the CDR3 is TGTGCCAGCAGCCACGTCGGGAACACCGGGGAGCTGTTTTTT. It codes for CASSHVGNTGELFF.

DNA for the CDR3: TGTGCCAGCAGCGATAGGGCAGGGAACACTGAAGCTTTCTTT. This translates into CASSDRAGNTEAFF. The V and J genes are TRBV6-2 or TRBV6-3 and TRBJ1-1; D unresolved. Trimming shortened V by 6 bases and J by 1 base, and 12 bases separated the two germline ends. This CDR3 has 14 amino acids. Germline V gives CDR1 MNHEY, CDR2 SVGEGT.

The chain carries TRBV18 and TRBJ1-1, with D unclear. The CDR3 length is 14 residues. V lost 3 bases to trimming and J lost 3 bases, with 11 bases between them. Germline V lookup: CDR1 KGHSH, CDR2 LQKENI. In nucleotides, the CDR3 is TGTGCCAGCTCACCGATCCGCAGTTACACTGAAGCTTTCTTT. Translated, it gives CASSPIRSYTEAFF.

The rearrangement links TRBV5-1 to TRBJ2-7, with 7 bases fitting TRBD1. The CDR3 contains 13 residues. Trimming cost V 4 bases and J 6 bases; bases outside gene matches: 7. Germline V gene data show CDR1 as SGHRS and CDR2 as YFSETQ. In DNA form, the CDR3 reads TGCGCCAGCAGCCCCTGGGGACAGAGCGAGCAGTACTTC. Encoded protein: CASSPWGQSEQYF.

In the case of this clone: The junction shows a germline mismatch at one end, possibly a read error. The rearrangement links TRBV23-1 to TRBJ1-2; D perhaps matches TRBD1 (5 bases). TRBV23-1 is marked as an open reading frame, function uncertain. The CDR3 sequence is 13 residues long. The CDR3 DNA is TGCGCCAGCAGTCACCAGGGAAAAGGACCTTCACCCTTC. It is translated as CASSHQGKGPSPF.

V gene TRBV27 combines with J gene TRBJ1-6, with 10 positions matching TRBD1. The CDR3 is made up of 17 amino acids. With 3 bases clipped from V and 0 bases from J, the junction kept 2 bases outside the gene matches. Germline CDR1 and CDR2: MNHEY and SMNVEV (reference sequence). For the CDR3, the DNA is TGTGCCAGCAGTTTCCGGGACAGGGGCTCCTATAATTCACCCCTCCACTTT. This sequence encodes CASSFRDRGSYNSPLHF.

CDR3 bases: TGTGCCACCAGTGCTTCGGGACAGGGACCAACTGAAGCTTTCTTT. This sequence encodes CATSASGQGPTEAFF. The V and J genes are TRBV24-1 and TRBJ1-1, with 9 positions matching TRBD1. The junction had 8 bases not matched to a gene; V was cut back by 5 bases and J by 5 bases. The CDR3 consists of 15 residues. Germline CDR1 KGHDR, CDR2 SFDVKD.

This chain connects TRBV5-4 to TRBJ2-5, with D perhaps TRBD2 (6 bases). CDR3 length: 14 residues. V dropped 0 bases and J dropped 4 bases, with 10 bases sitting between them. The germline V gene encodes CDR1 SGHNT and CDR2 YYREEE (reference sequence). The DNA of the CDR3 is TGTGCCAGCAGCTTGGGCGGGGAGAGAGAGACCCAGTACTTC. It encodes CASSLGGERETQYF. The entire variable domain, with the rest obtained from reference TRBV5-4 and TRBJ2-5, is as follows: ETGVTQSPTHLIKTRGQQVTLRCSSQSGHNTVSWYQQALGQGPQFIFQYYREEENGRGNFPPRFSGLQFPNYSSELNVNALELDDSALYLCASSLGGERETQYFGPGTRLLVL.

J is TRBJ1-6 and V is TRBV3-1 (or the pseudogene TRBV3-2); 7 bases agree with TRBD1. The CDR3 covers 15 residues. Per germline, CDR1 LGHDT and CDR2 YNNKEL (reference sequence). V shed 4 bases, J shed 6 bases, and the junction held 6 bases outside the gene matches. The CDR3 DNA is TGTGCCAGCAGCCGGAACAGGGGTTCTAATTCACCCCTCCACTTT. Protein sequence: CASSRNRGSNSPLHF.

The rearrangement uses TRBV3-1 (or the pseudogene TRBV3-2) and TRBJ1-2, with TRBD1 identical over 12 bases. The germline V gene encodes CDR1 LGHDT and CDR2 YNNKEL (reference sequence). The CDR3 totals 16 residues. J lost 4 bases, V lost 4 bases, and 7 bases had no gene match. CDR3 nucleotides: TGTGCCAGCAGCCTTGGCCGGGGACAGGGGGCCTATGGCTACACCTTC. Amino acids: CASSLGRGQGAYGYTF.

This chain links TRBV9 with TRBJ2-3, with TRBD2 matching 8 bases. J was trimmed by 2 bases and V by 3 bases; bases with no gene match: 8. This CDR3 is built from 16 residues. Germline CDR1 is SGDLS and CDR2 is YYNGEE. The CDR3 loop is CASSGRSGGTTDTQYF. The CDR3 nucleotides read TGTGCCAGCAGCGGAAGGAGCGGGGGAACCACAGATACGCAGTATTTT.

The chain couples TRBV10-2 to TRBJ2-1, with 10 bases matching TRBD2. J lost 7 bases, V lost 10 bases, and 13 bases had no gene match. The CDR3 contains 15 residues. Germline lookup yields CDR1 WSHSY and CDR2 SAAADI. CDR3 in DNA: TGCGCCACCAGAACGGCTAGCGGGGGACTAAATGAGCAGTTCTTC. Translated: CATRTASGGLNEQFF.

The chain employs TRBV5-1 and TRBJ1-2; D gene unclear. V lost 0 bases and J lost 4, with 13 bases in between. Germline V gene sequence: CDR1 SGHRS, CDR2 YFSETQ. The CDR3 consists of 15 residues. This CDR3 reads CASSLEVGLSYGYTF. The CDR3 DNA follows: TGCGCCAGCAGCTTGGAGGTGGGGTTGAGCTATGGCTACACCTTC. The full variable domain, in which reference TRBV5-1 and TRBJ1-2 provide the parts outside the CDR3, is KAGVTQTPRYLIKTRGQQVTLSCSPISGHRSVSWYQQTPGQGLQFLFEYFSETQRNKGNFPGRFSGRQFSNSRSEMNVSTLELGDSALYLCASSLEVGLSYGYTFGSGTRLTVV.

The chain is built from TRBV18 and TRBJ1-1; D is perhaps TRBD1 (6 bases). The CDR3 totals 15 residues. Deletions cut 6 bases from V and 2 bases from J, with 16 bases between. Germline V CDR1 and CDR2: KGHSH, LQKENI. The chain's CDR3 is CASSLGAVDNTEAFF. Written as DNA, the CDR3 is TGTGCCAGCTCTCTGGGGGCCGTGGATAACACTGAAGCTTTCTTT.

The table lists this clone with a count of one. CDR3 sequence (DNA): TGTGCCAGCAGCTTAAATTTGAAGACAGGGGGCATCTTGAACACTGAAGCTTTCTTT. Translating it yields CASSLNLKTGGILNTEAFF. This chain joins TRBV7-3 and TRBJ1-1, with 10 bases that match TRBD1. J lost 0 bases, V lost 1 base, and 11 bases had no gene match. In germline, CDR1 is SGHTA, CDR2 FQGTGA. CDR3 length: 19 residues.

The chain employs TRBV12-3 or TRBV12-4 and TRBJ2-1; tentative D call: TRBD1 (5 bases). V shed 7 bases and J shed 9 bases, with 16 bases lying between them. This CDR3 contains 13 residues. The CDR3 DNA reads as TGTGCCAGCACTCGGGTGGATCAGGGTGAGCAGTTCTTC. It specifies CASTRVDQGEQFF.